The clone carrying this T cell receptor (beta chain) appeared a single time. The data belong to a study of cytomegalovirus exposure and HLA in healthy donors. PCR was performed using 60 Vbeta and 13 Jbeta primers. TCRdb's table, derived via immunoSEQ multiplex PCR, lists solely in-frame clones and lacks some. The sample holds roughly 130,000 clones, about 82% seen once. The sequence came from a boy younger than 18 in good health and CMV-seronegative. The sample was PBMCs.

CDR3 nucleotides: TGCAGCGTTGTTCTTGCCGGGACAGGGAGCGGGAGGGCCAACACCGGGGAGCTGTTTTTT. It translates to CSVVLAGTGSGRANTGELFF. The J gene is TRBJ2-2, the V gene TRBV29-1; D is possibly TRBD2 (10 bases). Deletions cut 4 bases from V and 2 bases from J, with 29 bases between. Germline loops: CDR1 SQVTM, CDR2 ANQGSEA. The CDR3 loop spans 20 amino acids.